The sequence of this T cell receptor beta chain was determined in a study of shared clonotypes between healthy human individuals. In the study overall: The people who gave samples were two women and a few men aged 18 to 49. Every donor yielded three CD4 naive, three CD4 memory, two CD8 naive and one CD8 memory plate.

Generated by immunoSEQ multiplex PCR, the TCRdb table keeps only in-frame clones and is missing some. In the table there are about 1.5 million clones, approximately 98% of which are singletons. Every donor was a Caucasian adult from Nashville, Tennessee. Germline-derived CDR1 and CDR2 are MNHEY and SMNVEV (reference sequence). Trimming cost V 3 bases and J 6 bases, with 12 bases left between them. This CDR3 spans 13 amino acids. The chain links TRBV27 to TRBJ2-7; D is unclear. Sequenced sample: naive CD4+ T cells sorted from blood. Subset specified: CD45RA+ positively selected. The clonotype was recovered from a man under 40 in good health. The CDR3 here is CASSFRQVGEQYF. The CDR3 bases are TGTGCCAGCAGTTTCAGGCAGGTCGGCGAGCAGTACTTC.